A selection of T cell receptor beta chains follows, all from one sample in a study of blood T cell repertoires in COVID-19. The assay was immunoSEQ multiplex PCR, and TCRdb's table has in-frame clones only and misses some. The sample yields about 160,000 clones, about 92% seen once. Sequenced material: peripheral blood. The receptors were sampled from a man in his sixties with active or convalescent COVID-19. Each CDR3 is given with its conserved first and last residue. The order of the fields is D gene, J gene, CDR3 length, V gene, clone size, CDR3 protein, CDR3 DNA. A D gene is named only where the DNA matches it firmly. Clone size is given for some rows only: seen once, a few or many times, or a class if the clone is expanded.

- | TRBJ2-2 | 13 | TRBV12-3/TRBV12-4 | - | CASSLEWGWELFF | TGTGCCAGCAGTTTAGAGTGGGGCTGGGAGCTGTTTTTT
TRBD2 | TRBJ2-7 | 16 | TRBV28 | - | CATVPPTSGGAREQYF | TGTGCCACCGTTCCCCCCACTAGCGGGGGGGCCCGAGAGCAGTACTTC
- | TRBJ2-1 | 15 | TRBV20-1 | - | CSASPTSTRYNEQFF | TGCAGTGCTAGTCCAACTAGCACCCGCTACAATGAGCAGTTCTTC
TRBD1 | TRBJ1-1 | 15 | TRBV19 | few | CASTRQGAQSTEAFF | TGTGCCAGTACTCGACAGGGGGCGCAGAGCACTGAAGCTTTCTTT
TRBD2 | TRBJ2-5 | 16 | TRBV5-1 | - | CASKRASGSWQETQYF | TGCGCCAGCAAAAGAGCTAGCGGGAGTTGGCAAGAGACCCAGTACTTC
- | TRBJ1-5 | 15 | TRBV15 | - | CATSNRVGVRQPQHF | TGTGCCACCAGCAACAGGGTAGGGGTCCGACAGCCCCAGCATTTT
- | TRBJ1-5 | 12 | TRBV19 | - | CASSFVDQPQHF | TGTGCCAGTAGTTTCGTTGATCAGCCCCAGCATTTT
- | TRBJ1-4 | 17 | TRBV15 | - | CATSRDRTVTTNEKLFF | TGTGCCACCAGCAGAGATAGGACAGTTACAACTAATGAAAAACTGTTTTTT
- | TRBJ2-2 | 15 | TRBV2 | - | CASRADSPRTGELFF | TGTGCCAGCAGGGCGGACAGCCCGAGGACCGGGGAGCTGTTTTTT
TRBD1 | TRBJ1-1 | 15 | TRBV19 | - | CASSAPDRVATEAFF | TGTGCCAGTAGTGCGCCCGACAGGGTCGCCACTGAAGCTTTCTTT
TRBD2 | TRBJ2-7 | 17 | TRBV7-2 | - | CASSLVLAGGPSYEQYF | TGTGCCAGCAGCTTAGTACTAGCGGGGGGGCCCTCCTACGAGCAGTACTTC
- | TRBJ1-4 | 14 | TRBV19 | - | CASSGTPLEPKLFF | TGTGCCAGTAGTGGGACACCTCTCGAGCCAAAACTGTTTTTT
- | TRBJ1-2 | 12 | TRBV6-1 | - | CASSEQQYGYTF | TGTGCCAGCAGTGAACAACAGTATGGCTACACCTTC